This entry features one T cell receptor beta chain sequence. Its specific antigen is unknown. Base qualities are not at hand, and no much larger clone is one base apart. The library was generated by 5' RACE. Sequencer: Illumina HiSeq 2500. A second PCR of roughly 7 to 11 cycles was performed with a sample-barcoded 5' primer and a J-beta primer mix. Each TCR beta cDNA molecule received a unique molecular identifier from a template-switch 5' adaptor carrying 12 random nucleotides. Each sample yielded at least 2.5 million CDR3-containing paired-end reads. First-strand cDNA synthesis was performed from all RNA using the Mint cDNA synthesis kit, with priming by a TRBC-specific oligonucleotide. All cDNA was treated with uracil-DNA glycosylase and then went through a first 18-cycle PCR with the universal primers M1SS and BC2_uni_R. In the original analysis: For normalization, 1 million high-quality reads, each with a distinct molecular identifier, were randomly selected from each sample. Reads sharing molecular identifiers were discarded rather than binned into consensus sequences. MiTCR, run with a Q25 quality threshold and the strictest error-elimination algorithm, handled CDR3 identification, clonotype clustering and error correction. A nonparametric unseen species model using Euler transformation provided a lower-bound estimate of total TCR beta diversity. In-frame beta chains were kept once TCRdb had trimmed the public reads at Q25 with fastp and called clones with MiXCR. Identical CDR3 protein sequences are pooled into one entry, listed with their most common genes and DNA. TCRdb, not the authors, supplied the V and J calls. This sample holds about 1.6 million distinct CDR3 sequences; about 31% were observed only once. The top ten clones comprise 11% of the sample.

The entry originates in a study of blood T cells in healthy people across ages (dated by TCRdb to the mid-2010s). In the study overall: Template switching captured roughly one uniquely barcoded TCR beta cDNA molecule per two T cells in model experiments. Using deep sequencing normalized with unique cDNA molecular identifiers, the study measured how TCR beta repertoire diversity changes with age. The donors were split into four age groups: young (average 16 years), middle-aged (roughly 42), aged (about 56) and long-lived (more than 80). To avoid experimental bias, donors of different ages were randomly spread across the sequencing lanes. Two additional independent replicas of 1 million unique cDNA reads from the same blood draw were analyzed for two donors (one aged 18 to 30 and one aged 80 or older).

The germline V gene provides CDR1 MNHNS and CDR2 SASEGT. The CDR3 has 15 amino acids, counting the end cysteine and phenylalanine. The only DNA kept is the CDR3, 45 bases in frame from the first base. Trimming takes 3 bases off V and 3 bases off J; junction bases not matched to a gene: 4. Paper-wide results and their limitations: Compared with the aged group, the long-lived group had more naive CD4+ T cells, fewer expanded clones and increased TCR diversity, suggesting age selection. Estimates of total diversity based on one million sequenced T cells were regarded as lower bounds and as underestimates. The percentage of naive T cells measured by flow cytometry correlated strongly with observed TCR beta diversity. As age increased, observed TCR beta diversity per million T cells dropped in a roughly linear way, and a significant reduction was already evident by age 40. Since profiling was done on bulk unsorted PBMCs, naive and antigen-experienced compartments could not be conclusively compared. Because the CMV infection status of the donors was unknown, age-related changes in expanded clonotypes may potentially have been confounded.

The roughly 39 donors, aged 6 to 90 years, were systemically healthy Caucasian individuals from Russia. Each donor gave around 9.5 milliliters of peripheral blood, collected into EDTA-treated Vacutainer tubes. Ficoll-Paque density-gradient centrifugation was used to isolate PBMCs, with at least 7 million obtained per sample. Trizol reagent was used to extract total RNA from PBMCs, with at least 5.5 micrograms per sample. For every donor, flow cytometry on a PBMC aliquot measured the percentage of naive CD45RAhigh/CD27high T cells. The sequence is built from TRBV6-1 and TRBJ1-4; 7 of the junction bases match TRBD1. Sequenced sample: blood. This sequence was found in a woman aged 30 to 39 in good health. The DNA sequence is TGTGCCAGCAGTGAGTGGACAGGCTCTAATGAAAAACTGTTTTTT. It specifies CASSEWTGSNEKLFF.